This TCR beta chain was recovered during a study of OX40 agonist ivuxolimab in advanced cancers. As for the study in general: Ivuxolimab was delivered to patients intravenously every 2 weeks at doses spanning 0.01 to 10 mg/kg. The study, taken as a whole, reports: The study observed clonal expansion of CD4+ and CD8+ blood T cells by week 6 at 0.1 to 3.0 mg/kg.

TCRdb keeps only in-frame clones here, not all; method: immunoSEQ multiplex PCR. The sample yields tens of thousands of clones, roughly 90% seen once. In this sample, this clone turned up once. The target antigen is unknown. V dropped 0 bases and J dropped 4 bases, with 13 bases sitting between them. The CDR3 extends over 16 amino acids. CDR1 and CDR2 (germline): SGDLS, YYNGEE. The genes are TRBV9 and TRBJ2-2; either TRBD1 or TRBD2 may fit D (5 bases each). Sequencing used CD4+ or CD8+ T cells sorted from blood, obtained in a trial of the OX40 agonist ivuxolimab. This receptor was obtained from an adult with an advanced solid tumor such as melanoma, head and neck, liver or kidney cancer. The DNA for the CDR3 is TGTGCCAGCAGCGTAGAATGGGGGTTGAGCACCGGGGAGCTGTTTTTT. It yields the protein CASSVEWGLSTGELFF.